Below, one T cell receptor (beta chain) is given with its context. Its cognate antigen is unknown. The data were produced by immunoSEQ multiplex PCR, yet TCRdb's version contains in-frame clones alone and is incomplete. This table holds some 2,000 clones, approximately 85% found once. The CDR3 consists of 17 residues. The authors processed graft tissue to release intraepithelial and lamina propria lymphocytes. This sample is drawn from a study of graft-versus-host responses after intestinal transplantation. Points from the study as a whole: GvH clone levels peaked in circulation, and this peak was associated with early post-transplant HvG declines.

This rearrangement joins TRBV21-1 to TRBJ2-2; the table's D gene call, TRBD2, was not cross checked with the DNA. TRBV21-1 corresponds to a pseudogene. Sequencing used ileum tissue, obtained more than 55 days after intestinal transplant. The sequence derives from a human patient who received an intestinal transplant, so some T cells may come from the graft donor. The DNA of the CDR3 is TGTGCCAGCAGCCCTAGGGCGGGGCGGACGAACACCGGGGAGCTGTTTTTT. It yields the protein CASSPRAGRTNTGELFF.